This TCR beta chain was recorded in a study of shared clonotypes between healthy human individuals. About this clone: Its antigen is as yet unknown.

CD8 cells regarded as naive lacked CD45RO, were positively chosen for CCR7, and omitted terminally differentiated effector memory CD45RA+ cells. Per the original methods: Filtering differed since immunoSEQ provided only junctions, with no quality scores. The method was immunoSEQ multiplex PCR; TCRdb's version includes in-frame clones alone and lacks a portion of them. Clone size and V and J calls were adopted from that table, with D and trimming inferred from the DNA. The sample contains approximately 1.9 million clones, around 93% of which appear only once. Regarding the study as a whole: Richness estimates generally favored naive over memory subsets.

The receptor's source is a man aged 18-30 years in good health. Some clones in this sample may be carry-over from other donors' samples. The sample consisted of naive CD8+ T cells from PBMCs.

This CDR3 is CASSQVIWGQNTEAFF. CDR3 in DNA: TGCGCCAGCAGCCAAGTTATCTGGGGGCAGAACACTGAAGCTTTCTTT. The V and J genes are TRBV4-1 and TRBJ1-1, with a weak D call TRBD1 (6 bases). The CDR3 extends over 16 amino acids. The germline V gene has CDR1 MGHRA and CDR2 YSYEKL. V shed 1 base and J shed 1 base, with 13 bases lying between them.